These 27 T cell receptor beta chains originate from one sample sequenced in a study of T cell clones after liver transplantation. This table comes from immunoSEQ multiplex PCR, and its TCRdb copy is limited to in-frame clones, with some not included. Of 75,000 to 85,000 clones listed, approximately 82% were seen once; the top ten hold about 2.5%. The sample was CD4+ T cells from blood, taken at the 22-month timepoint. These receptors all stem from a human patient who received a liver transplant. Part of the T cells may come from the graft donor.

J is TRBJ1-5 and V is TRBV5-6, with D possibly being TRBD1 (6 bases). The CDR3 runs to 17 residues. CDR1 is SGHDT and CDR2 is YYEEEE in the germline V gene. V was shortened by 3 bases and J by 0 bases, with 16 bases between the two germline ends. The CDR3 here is CASSSQLLDSSNQPQHF. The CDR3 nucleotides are TGTGCCAGCAGCTCCCAACTATTGGACAGTAGCAATCAGCCCCAGCATTTT.

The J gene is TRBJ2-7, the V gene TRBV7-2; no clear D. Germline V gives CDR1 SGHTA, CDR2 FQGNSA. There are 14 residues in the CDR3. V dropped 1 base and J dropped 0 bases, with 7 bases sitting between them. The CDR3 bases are TGTGCCAGCAGCTTAGAGTCTAGCTCCTACGAGCAGTACTTC. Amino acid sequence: CASSLESSSYEQYF.

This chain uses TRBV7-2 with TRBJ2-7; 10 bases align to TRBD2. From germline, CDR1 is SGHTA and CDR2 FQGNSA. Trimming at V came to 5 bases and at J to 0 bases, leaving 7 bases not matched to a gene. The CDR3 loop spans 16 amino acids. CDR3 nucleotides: TGTGCCAGCAGCAGATTAGCGGGAGGCTACTCCTACGAGCAGTACTTC. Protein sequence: CASSRLAGGYSYEQYF.

The CDR3 is CASSRRQGSLNTEAFF. The DNA for the CDR3 is TGTGCCAGCAGCCGGCGACAGGGATCTCTCAACACTGAAGCTTTCTTT. The V gene is TRBV14, the J gene TRBJ1-1, with 7 bases aligning to TRBD1. The trim removed 4 bases at V and 2 bases at J, leaving 10 bases unmatched. Germline values: CDR1 SGHDN, CDR2 FVKESK. The CDR3 runs to 16 residues. Full variable domain (remainder filled in from reference TRBV14 and TRBJ1-1): EAGVTQFPSHSVIEKGQTVTLRCDPISGHDNLYWYRRVMGKEIKFLLHFVKESKQDESGMPNNRFLAERTGGTYSTLKVQPAELEDSGVYFCASSRRQGSLNTEAFFGQGTRLTVV.

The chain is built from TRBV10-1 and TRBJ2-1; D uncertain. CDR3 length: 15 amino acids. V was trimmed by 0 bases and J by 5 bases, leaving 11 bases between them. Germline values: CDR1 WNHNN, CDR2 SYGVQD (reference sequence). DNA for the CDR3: TGCGCCAGCAGTGAGTCATTGGCACATCACAATGAGCAGTTCTTC. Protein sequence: CASSESLAHHNEQFF.

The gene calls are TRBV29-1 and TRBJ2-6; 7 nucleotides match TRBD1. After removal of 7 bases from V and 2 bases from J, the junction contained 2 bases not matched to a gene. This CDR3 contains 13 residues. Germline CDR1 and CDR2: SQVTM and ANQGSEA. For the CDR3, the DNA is TGCAGCGCTGGGACAGCTGGGGCCAACGTCCTGACTTTC. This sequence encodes CSAGTAGANVLTF. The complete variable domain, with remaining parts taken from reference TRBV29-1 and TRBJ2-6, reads SAVISQKPSRDICQRGTSLTIQCQVDSQVTMMFWYRQQPGQSLTLIATANQGSEATYESGFVIDKFPISRPNLTFSTLTVSNMSPEDSSIYLCSAGTAGANVLTFGAGSRLTVL.

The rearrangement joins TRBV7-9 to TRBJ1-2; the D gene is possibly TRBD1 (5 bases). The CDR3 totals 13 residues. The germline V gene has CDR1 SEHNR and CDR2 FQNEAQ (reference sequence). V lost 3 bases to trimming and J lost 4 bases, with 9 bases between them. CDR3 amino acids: CASSLGRIYGYTF. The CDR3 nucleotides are TGTGCCAGCAGCTTGGGACGGATCTATGGCTACACCTTC. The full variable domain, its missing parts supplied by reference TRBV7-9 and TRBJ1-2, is DTGVSQNPRHKITKRGQNVTFRCDPISEHNRLYWYRQTLGQGPEFLTYFQNEAQLEKSRLLSDRFSAERPKGSFSTLEIQRTEQGDSAMYLCASSLGRIYGYTFGSGTRLTVV.

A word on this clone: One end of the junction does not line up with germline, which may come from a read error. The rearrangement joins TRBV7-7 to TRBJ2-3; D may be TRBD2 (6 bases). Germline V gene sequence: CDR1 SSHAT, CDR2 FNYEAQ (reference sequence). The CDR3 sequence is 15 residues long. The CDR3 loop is CASSQGPGSADTQYF. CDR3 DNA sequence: TGTGCTAGCAGCCAAGGACCCGGGAGCGCAGATACGCAGTATTTT.

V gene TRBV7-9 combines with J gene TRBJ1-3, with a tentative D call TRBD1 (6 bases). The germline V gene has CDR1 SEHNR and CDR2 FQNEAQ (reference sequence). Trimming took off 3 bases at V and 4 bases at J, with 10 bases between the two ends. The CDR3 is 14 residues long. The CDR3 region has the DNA TGTGCCAGCAGCTTTGCAGGGGACGGAAACACCATATATTTT. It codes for CASSFAGDGNTIYF.

The CDR3 reads CASSLAAVLETQYF. CDR3 in DNA: TGCGCCAGCAGCTTGGCCGCAGTTTTAGAGACCCAGTACTTC. The V and J genes are TRBV5-1 and TRBJ2-5; D is ambiguous. The CDR3 runs to 14 residues. V lost 0 bases to trimming and J lost 4 bases, with 10 bases between them. CDR1 and CDR2 from the germline V gene are SGHRS and YFSETQ. The whole variable domain, remainder taken from reference TRBV5-1 and TRBJ2-5, is KAGVTQTPRYLIKTRGQQVTLSCSPISGHRSVSWYQQTPGQGLQFLFEYFSETQRNKGNFPGRFSGRQFSNSRSEMNVSTLELGDSALYLCASSLAAVLETQYFGPGTRLLVL.

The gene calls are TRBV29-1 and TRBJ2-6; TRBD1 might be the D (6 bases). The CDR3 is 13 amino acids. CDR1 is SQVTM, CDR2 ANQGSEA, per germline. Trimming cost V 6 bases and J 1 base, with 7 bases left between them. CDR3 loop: CSVQGSGANVLTF. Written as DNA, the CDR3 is TGCAGCGTCCAGGGGTCTGGGGCCAACGTCCTGACTTTC. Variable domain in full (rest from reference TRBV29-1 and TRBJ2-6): SAVISQKPSRDICQRGTSLTIQCQVDSQVTMMFWYRQQPGQSLTLIATANQGSEATYESGFVIDKFPISRPNLTFSTLTVSNMSPEDSSIYLCSVQGSGANVLTFGAGSRLTVL.

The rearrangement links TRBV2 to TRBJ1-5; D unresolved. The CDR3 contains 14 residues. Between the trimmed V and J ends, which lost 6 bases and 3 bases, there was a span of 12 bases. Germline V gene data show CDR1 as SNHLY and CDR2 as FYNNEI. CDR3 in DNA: TGTGCCAGCAGCCGGGAGGGCTACAATCAGCCCCAGCATTTT. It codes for CASSREGYNQPQHF.

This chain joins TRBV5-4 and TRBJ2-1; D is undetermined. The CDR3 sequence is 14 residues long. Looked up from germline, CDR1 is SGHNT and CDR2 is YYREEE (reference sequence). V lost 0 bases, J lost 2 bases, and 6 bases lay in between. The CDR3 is CASSLGGPYNEQFF. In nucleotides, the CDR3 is TGTGCCAGCAGCTTGGGGGGTCCCTACAATGAGCAGTTCTTC.

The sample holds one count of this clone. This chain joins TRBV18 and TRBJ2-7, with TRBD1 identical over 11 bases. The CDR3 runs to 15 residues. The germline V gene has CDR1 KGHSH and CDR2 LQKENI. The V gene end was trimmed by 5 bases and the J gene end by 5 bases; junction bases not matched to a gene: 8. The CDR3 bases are TGTGCCAGCTCAGCATCCCGGACAGGGGGCGACGAGCAGTACTTC. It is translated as CASSASRTGGDEQYF.

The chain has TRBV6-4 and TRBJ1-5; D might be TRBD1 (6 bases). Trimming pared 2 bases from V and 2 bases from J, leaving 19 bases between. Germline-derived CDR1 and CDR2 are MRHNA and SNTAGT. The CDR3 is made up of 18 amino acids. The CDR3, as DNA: TGTGCCAGCAGTGACCAAGGCAGGGGCGAGGGAGGCAATCAGCCCCAGCATTTT. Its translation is CASSDQGRGEGGNQPQHF.

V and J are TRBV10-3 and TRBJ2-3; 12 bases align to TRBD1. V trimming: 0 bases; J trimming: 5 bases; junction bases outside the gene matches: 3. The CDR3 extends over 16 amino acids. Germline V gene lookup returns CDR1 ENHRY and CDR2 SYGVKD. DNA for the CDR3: TGTGCCATCAGTGAGTCGGGACAGGGGGCCATAGATACGCAGTATTTT. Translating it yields CAISESGQGAIDTQYF.

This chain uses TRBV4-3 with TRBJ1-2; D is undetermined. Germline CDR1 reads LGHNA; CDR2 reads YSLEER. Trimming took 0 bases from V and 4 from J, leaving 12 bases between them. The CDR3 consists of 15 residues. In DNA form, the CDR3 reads TGCGCCAGCAGCCAAGATCCGACACCAACCTATGGCTACACCTTC. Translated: CASSQDPTPTYGYTF.

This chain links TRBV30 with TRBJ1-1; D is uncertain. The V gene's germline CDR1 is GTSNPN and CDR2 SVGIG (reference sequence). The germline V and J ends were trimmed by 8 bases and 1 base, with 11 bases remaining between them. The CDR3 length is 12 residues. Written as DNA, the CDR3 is TGTGCCCGCGGGGAACCGAACACTGAAGCTTTCTTT. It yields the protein CARGEPNTEAFF.

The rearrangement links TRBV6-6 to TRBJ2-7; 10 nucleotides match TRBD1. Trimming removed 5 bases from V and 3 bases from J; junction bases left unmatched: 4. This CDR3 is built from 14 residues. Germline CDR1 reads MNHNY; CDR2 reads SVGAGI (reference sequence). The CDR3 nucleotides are TGTGCCAGCAGTAGCCGGGACAGGGGCTACGAGCAGTACTTC. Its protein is CASSSRDRGYEQYF.

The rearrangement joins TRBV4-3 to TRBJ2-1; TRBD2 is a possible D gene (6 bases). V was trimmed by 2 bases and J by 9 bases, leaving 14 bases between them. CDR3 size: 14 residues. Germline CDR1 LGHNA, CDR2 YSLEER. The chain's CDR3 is CASSQFSLGGEQFF. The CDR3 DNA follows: TGCGCCAGCAGCCAATTCTCGTTGGGGGGTGAGCAGTTCTTC.

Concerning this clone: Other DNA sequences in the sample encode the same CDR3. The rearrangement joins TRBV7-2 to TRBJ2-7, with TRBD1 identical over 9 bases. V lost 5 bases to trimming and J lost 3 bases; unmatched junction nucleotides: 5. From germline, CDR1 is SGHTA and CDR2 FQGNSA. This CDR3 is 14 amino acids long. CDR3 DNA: TGTGCCAGCAGCCGAGACAGGGGGGACTACGAGCAGTACTTC. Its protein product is CASSRDRGDYEQYF.

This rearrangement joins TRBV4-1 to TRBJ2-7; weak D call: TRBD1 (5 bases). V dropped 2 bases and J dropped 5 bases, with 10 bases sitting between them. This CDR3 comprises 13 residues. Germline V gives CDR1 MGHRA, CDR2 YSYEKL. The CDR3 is CASSQPDRDEQYF. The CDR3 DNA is TGCGCCAGCAGCCAACCTGACAGAGACGAGCAGTACTTC.

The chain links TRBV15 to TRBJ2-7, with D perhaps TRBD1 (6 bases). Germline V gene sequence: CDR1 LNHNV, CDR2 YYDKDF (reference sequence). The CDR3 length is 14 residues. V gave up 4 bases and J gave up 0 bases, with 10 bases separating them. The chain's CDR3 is CATSNGQSSYEQYF. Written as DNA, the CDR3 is TGTGCCACCAGCAATGGACAGAGCTCCTACGAGCAGTACTTC.

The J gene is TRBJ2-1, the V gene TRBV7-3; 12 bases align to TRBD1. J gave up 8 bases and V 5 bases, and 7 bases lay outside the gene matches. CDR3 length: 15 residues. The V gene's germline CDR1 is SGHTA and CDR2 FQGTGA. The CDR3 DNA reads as TGTGCCAGCAGCCCCTCGGGACAGGGGGCCCATGAGCAGTTCTTC. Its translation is CASSPSGQGAHEQFF.

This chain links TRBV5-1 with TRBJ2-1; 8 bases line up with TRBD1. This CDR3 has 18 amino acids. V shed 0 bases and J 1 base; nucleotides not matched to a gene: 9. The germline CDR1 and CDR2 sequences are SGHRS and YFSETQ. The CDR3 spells CASSLVGQGALSYNEQFF. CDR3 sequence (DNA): TGCGCCAGCAGCTTGGTTGGTCAGGGGGCCCTATCCTACAATGAGCAGTTCTTC.

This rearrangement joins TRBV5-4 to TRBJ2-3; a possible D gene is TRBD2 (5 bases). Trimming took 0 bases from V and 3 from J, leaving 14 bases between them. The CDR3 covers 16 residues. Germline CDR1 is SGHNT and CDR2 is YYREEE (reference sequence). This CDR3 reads CASSLGSDFWTDTQYF. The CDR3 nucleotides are TGTGCCAGCAGCTTGGGTAGCGACTTCTGGACAGATACGCAGTATTTT.

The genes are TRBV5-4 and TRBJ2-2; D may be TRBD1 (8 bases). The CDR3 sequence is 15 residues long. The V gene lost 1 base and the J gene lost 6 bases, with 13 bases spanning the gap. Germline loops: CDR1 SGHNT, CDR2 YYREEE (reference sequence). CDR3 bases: TGTGCCAGCAGCTTGCCACAGGGGGGGGCCGGGGAGCTGTTTTTT. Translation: CASSLPQGGAGELFF.